This T cell receptor beta chain was recorded in a study of T cells after yellow fever vaccination. This CDR3 region has 16 residues. The junction had 6 bases not matched to a gene; V was cut back by 0 bases and J by 7 bases. Germline lookup yields CDR1 LGHNA and CDR2 YSLEER. TCRdb ran MiXCR on the 5' RACE reads and lists one entry per CDR3 protein. This table has around 63,000 distinct CDR3 sequences, roughly 7.3% appearing once. This clonotype was detected many times. No antigen is known for it. Whole-study findings and limits: In FACS-sorted repertoires, abundant clonotypes from the bulk population could appear as contaminants. Peak timing came faster in the weaker secondary response, day 5 versus 15. Shared CD4/CD8 clonotypes were a small share, likely from convergent recombination.

The starting material was CD8+ T cells sorted from PBMCs, obtained 15 days after the yellow fever booster vaccination. The chain recombines TRBV4-3 with TRBJ2-1, with TRBD2 matching 10 bases. The receptor's source is a man aged 25-45 years who received the YFV17D yellow fever vaccine. CDR3 loop: CASSQDGAGGVNEQFF. Here the CDR3 DNA reads TGCGCCAGCAGCCAAGATGGAGCGGGAGGGGTGAATGAGCAGTTCTTC.